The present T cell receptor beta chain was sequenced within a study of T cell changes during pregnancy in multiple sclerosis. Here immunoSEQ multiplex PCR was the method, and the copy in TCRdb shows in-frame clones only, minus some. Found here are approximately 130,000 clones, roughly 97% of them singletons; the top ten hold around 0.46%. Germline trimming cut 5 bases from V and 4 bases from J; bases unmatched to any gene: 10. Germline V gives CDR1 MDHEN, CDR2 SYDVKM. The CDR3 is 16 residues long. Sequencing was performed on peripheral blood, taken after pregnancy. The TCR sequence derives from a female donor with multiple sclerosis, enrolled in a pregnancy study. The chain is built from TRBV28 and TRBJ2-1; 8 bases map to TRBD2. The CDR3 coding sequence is TGTGCCAGCAGTCCCTCAGGTAGCGGGGTATACAATGAGCAGTTCTTC. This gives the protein CASSPSGSGVYNEQFF.